This TCR beta chain was profiled in a study of blood T cell repertoires in COVID-19 (TCRdb year 2020). About the full investigation: The collaborator samples originated in the United States, Italy and Spain and spanned the acute and convalescent phases of COVID-19. The samples were drawn from the first 160 participants of the ongoing ImmuneRACE study and from some 1,300 subjects provided by 6 global collaborators. Where available, HLA class I and class II types were obtained from metadata supplied by the sample provider rather than from assay-based typing. The material from the prospective study consisted of cDNA or gDNA derived from T cells, B-cell-depleted T cells, or PBMCs. Sample metadata almost always included a de-identified subject ID, COVID-19 status, age in years and sex. The repertoires were made available in a free public database intended to serve as a resource for research on the immune response to SARS-CoV-2. The dataset comprised deeply sampled blood TCRbeta repertoires from subjects exposed to, actively infected with, or recovered from COVID-19.

CDR1 MNHEY and CDR2 SVGAGI were looked up in the germline V gene. From its cysteine to its phenylalanine, the CDR3 spans 15 amino acids. Of the read, only the CDR3 DNA is kept; its 45 bases are in frame from base 1. The germline V and J ends show losses of 5 bases and 0 bases respectively, and no gene match explains 3 bases of the junction. About this clone itself: It lacks a known antigen. Per-nucleotide qualities are absent, and no much larger clonotype sits a single base away.

Each collaborating institution followed its own protocols to collect whole blood in K2EDTA tubes. For TCRbeta analysis, collaborators shipped samples in one of three forms: frozen whole blood, isolated PBMCs, or DNA extracted from either of those sample types. General study outcomes and caveats: The quantity of clinical and demographic metadata differed by source and by participant and was supplied without curation.

The immunoSEQ Assay, a bias-controlled multiplex PCR, was used to amplify TCRbeta CDR3 regions from genomic DNA. In the original analysis: Within the assay, amplification of reference gene primers was used to estimate how many nucleated cells each sample contained. To quantify the absolute abundance of each unique TCRbeta CDR3 rearrangement, sequence reads were collapsed and filtered. For each sample, productive Simpson clonality was calculated as the square root of Simpson's diversity index across productive rearrangements. Not all clones reach the TCRdb copy of this immuneACCESS table, which keeps in-frame sequences only. Checked studies attribute under half of the gap to unresolved V genes and leave the rest unexplained. The DNA was the basis for D and trimming; V, J and clone size are from that table. Here the sample has 90,000 to 120,000 clones; around 85% occur a single time. The ten largest clones represent around 20% of the sample.

The sequence joins TRBV6-5 to TRBJ1-2, and 10 bases in between align with TRBD1. Sample: peripheral blood. This receptor was taken from a man aged 65-85 years with active or convalescent COVID-19. For the CDR3, the sequence is CASSRDRGANYGYTF. In nucleotides, the sequence is TGTGCCAGCAGTAGGGACAGGGGAGCTAACTATGGCTACACCTTC.